This record looks at one T cell receptor beta chain sequence and its context. This record belongs to a study of control samples from healthy donors and cancer patients. Repertoires were generated with immunoSEQ multiplex PCR, while TCRdb's copy carries only in-frame clones and drops some. Here the sample spans fewer than 90,000 clones, around 87% being singletons. Sequenced input: blood. This clonotype was sampled from a man aged 45 to 65 in good health.

The CDR3 loop reads CASSQVLGSEVTEAFF. DNA of the CDR3: TGTGCCAGCAGCCAAGTTCTAGGGAGCGAAGTCACTGAAGCTTTCTTT. This chain uses TRBV4-2 with TRBJ1-1, with D unclear. The CDR3 is made up of 16 amino acids. Trimming removed 1 base from V and 4 bases from J, with 16 bases in between. Germline CDR1 is LGHNA and CDR2 is YNFKEQ.